This T cell receptor beta chain came from a study of T cells after yellow fever vaccination. The ends lost 0 bases at V and 5 bases at J; junction bases unmatched: 11. This CDR3 is 17 amino acids long. CDR1 is LGHNA and CDR2 is YSLEER in the germline V gene. MiXCR was run by TCRdb on the 5' RACE reads, yielding one entry per CDR3 protein. The sample lists approximately 510,000 distinct CDR3 sequences, 20% to 25% occurring once. The chain employs TRBV4-3 and TRBJ2-3; TRBD2 matches 7 bases. The TCR comes from a man between 18 and 29 years old who received the YFV17D yellow fever vaccine. This sample comprised PBMCs, obtained 20 to 25 days after the first yellow fever vaccination. The CDR3 reads CASSQDLRRGNVDTQYF. DNA for the CDR3: TGCGCCAGCAGCCAAGACCTGAGGCGGGGGAATGTAGATACGCAGTATTTT.